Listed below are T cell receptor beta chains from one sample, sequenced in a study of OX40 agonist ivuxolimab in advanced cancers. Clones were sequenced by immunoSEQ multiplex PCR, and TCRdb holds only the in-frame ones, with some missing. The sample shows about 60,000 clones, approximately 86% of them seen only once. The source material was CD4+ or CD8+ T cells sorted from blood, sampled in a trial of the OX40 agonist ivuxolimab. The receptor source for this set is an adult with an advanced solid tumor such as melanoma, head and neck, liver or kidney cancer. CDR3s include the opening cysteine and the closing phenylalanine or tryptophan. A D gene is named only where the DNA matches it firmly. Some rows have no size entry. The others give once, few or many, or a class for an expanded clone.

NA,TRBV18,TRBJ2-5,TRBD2,TGTGCCAGCTCCGCCGAGACTAGCGGACAAGAGACCCAGTACTTC,CASSAETSGQETQYF
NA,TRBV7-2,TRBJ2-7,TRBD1,TGTGCCAGCAGCTTAGGAGGGACAGGGATCTCCTACGAGCAGTACTTC,CASSLGGTGISYEQYF
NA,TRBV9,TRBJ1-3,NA,TGTGCCAGCAGCCCGAGAATGAGGGAAAACACCATATATTTT,CASSPRMRENTIYF
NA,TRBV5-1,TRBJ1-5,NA,TGCGCCAGCAGCTTGGAGGACCCTAATGATCAGCCCCAGCATTTT,CASSLEDPNDQPQHF
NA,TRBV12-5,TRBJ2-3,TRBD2,TGTGCTAGTGGTTTAGCGGGAACATACACAGATACGCAGTATTTT,CASGLAGTYTDTQYF
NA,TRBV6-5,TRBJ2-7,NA,TGTGCCAGCAGAGGCACGGTGGCCTACGAGCAGTACTTC,CASRGTVAYEQYF
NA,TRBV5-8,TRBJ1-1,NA,TGTGCCAGCAGCTTAAACACATGGGGTGAAGCTTTCTTT,CASSLNTWGEAFF
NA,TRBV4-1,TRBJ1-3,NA,TGCGCCAGCAGCCAAGTGGTACAGATCAACTCTGGAAACACCATATATTTT,CASSQVVQINSGNTIYF
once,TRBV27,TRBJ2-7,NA,TGTGCCAGCAGTCCCTACGAGCAGTACTTC,CASSPYEQYF
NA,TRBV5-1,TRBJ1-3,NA,TGCGCCAGCAGCTTGGACAGGGCTGGAAACACCATATATTTT,CASSLDRAGNTIYF
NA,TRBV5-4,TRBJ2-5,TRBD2,TGTGCCAGCAGCTTGTTACCTGGGACTAGCGGGGAAGAGACCCAGTACTTC,CASSLLPGTSGEETQYF
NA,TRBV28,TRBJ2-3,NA,TGTGCCAGCAGTTTAGTGGGGGATACGCAGTATTTT,CASSLVGDTQYF
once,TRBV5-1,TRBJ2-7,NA,TGCGCCAGCAGCCCAGGATACTACGAGCAGTACTTC,CASSPGYYEQYF
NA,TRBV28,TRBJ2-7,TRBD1,TGTGCCAGCAGCTTCCCCACAGGGGGAAGGGACGAGCAGTACTTC,CASSFPTGGRDEQYF
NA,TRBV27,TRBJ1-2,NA,TGTGCCAGCAGTTTATCATTGGGGGGTTGGGGCTACACCTTC,CASSLSLGGWGYTF
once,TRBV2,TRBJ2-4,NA,TGTGCCAGCAGTGGCCTAGCTGGAGAAGGCATTCAGTACTTC,CASSGLAGEGIQYF
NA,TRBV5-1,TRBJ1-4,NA,TGCGCCAGCAGCTTTAAAGGAGAAAATGAAAAACTGTTTTTT,CASSFKGENEKLFF